These 21 T cell receptor beta chains were all obtained from the same sample, sequenced in a study of blood T cells in healthy people across ages. Sample-barcoded 5' priming and a J-beta primer mix drove a second PCR of roughly 6 to 12 cycles. Each CDR3 protein gets one entry after TCRdb re-called the 5' RACE reads with MiXCR. The top ten hold about an eighth of the sample, which has some 900,000 distinct CDR3 sequences, 48% seen once. The sequencing input was blood. These receptor sequences come from a young man in good health.

J is TRBJ2-3 and V is TRBV3-1; D is ambiguous. This CDR3 comprises 12 residues. The germline V gene encodes CDR1 LGHDT and CDR2 YNNKEL (reference sequence). Trimming cost V 1 base and J 7 bases, with 6 bases left between them. CDR3 amino acids: CASSQGGNTQYF. The CDR3 nucleotides are TGTGCCAGCAGCCAAGGGGGAAATACGCAGTATTTT.

The DNA of the CDR3 is TGTGCCAGCAGCTCACCGAACAGGGGAGGCACAGATACGCAGTATTTT. Protein sequence: CASSSPNRGGTDTQYF. This rearrangement joins TRBV7-9 to TRBJ2-3; TRBD1 matches 7 bases. Trimming took 4 bases from V and 1 from J; bases not matched to a gene: 8. The germline CDR1 and CDR2 sequences are SEHNR and FQNEAQ (reference sequence). This CDR3 has 16 residues.

V and J are TRBV29-1 and TRBJ1-1; no firm D call. This CDR3 contains 8 residues. The V gene lost 8 bases and the J gene lost 12 bases, with 10 bases spanning the gap. Germline-derived CDR1 and CDR2 are SQVTM and ANQGSEA. The CDR3 region is CSSEESFF. CDR3 nucleotides: TGCAGCTCCGAGGAATCTTTCTTT.

This CDR3 reads CARTVRGAFF. CDR3 in DNA: TGTGCCAGGACCGTCAGAGGAGCTTTCTTT. The V call is TRBV27, the J call TRBJ1-1; D not certain. The CDR3 extends over 10 amino acids. The V gene's germline CDR1 is MNHEY and CDR2 SMNVEV (reference sequence). Trimming removed 9 bases at V and 10 bases at J, with 12 bases between.

V gene TRBV20-1 combines with J gene TRBJ2-4; D is possibly TRBD1 (6 bases). Between the trimmed V and J ends, which lost 5 bases and 6 bases, there was a span of 11 bases. Germline V gene lookup returns CDR1 DFQATT and CDR2 SNEGSKA (reference sequence). The CDR3 has 12 residues. CDR3 region: CSADSDRNIQYF. The DNA for the CDR3 is TGCAGTGCTGACTCGGACAGAAACATTCAGTACTTC.

The gene calls are TRBV4-1 and TRBJ2-1; 8 nucleotides match TRBD2. This CDR3 has 15 amino acids. Trimming cost V 8 bases and J 7 bases; bases outside gene matches: 13. Germline lookup yields CDR1 MGHRA and CDR2 YSYEKL. The CDR3 DNA reads TGCGCCAGCCGTCCGTCAACGGGGGGGCAAAATGAGCAGTTCTTC. Protein product: CASRPSTGGQNEQFF.

The DNA of the CDR3 is TGTGCCAGCAGCTCGGGACAGGGGACCGGAAACACCATATATTTT. Residues: CASSSGQGTGNTIYF. The V gene is TRBV11-2, the J gene TRBJ1-3; 10 bases fit TRBD1. Per the germline V gene, CDR1 is SGHAT and CDR2 is FQNNGV. The CDR3 runs to 15 residues. V lost 4 bases, J lost 4 bases, and 4 bases stayed unmatched.

The chain joins TRBV5-1 to TRBJ2-3; TRBD2 matches at 13 bases. Trimming cost V 4 bases and J 5 bases; bases outside gene matches: 7. CDR3 length equals 16 residues. CDR1 and CDR2 from the germline V gene are SGHRS and YFSETQ. This chain's CDR3 is CASSTSGTSGVDTQYF. The CDR3 coding sequence is TGCGCCAGCAGCACTTCCGGGACTAGCGGGGTAGATACGCAGTATTTT.

This clonotype was recorded a few times. V usage is TRBV13 and J usage is TRBJ2-1, with 7 bases lining up with TRBD1. The CDR3 consists of 16 residues. Germline CDR1 and CDR2: PRHDT and FYEKMQ (reference sequence). V lost 5 bases, J lost 0 bases, and 7 bases stayed unmatched. In DNA, the CDR3 is TGTGCCAGCAGCATTGGGGACAGCTACTCCTACAATGAGCAGTTCTTC. Its protein product is CASSIGDSYSYNEQFF.

Of note for this clonotype: One end of the junction is discordant with germline, which a read error may explain. The chain couples TRBV4-2 to TRBJ2-5; 7 positions agree with TRBD1. TRBJ2-7 matches the DNA end more closely, so the J call is doubtful. Germline V gives CDR1 LGHNA, CDR2 YNFKEQ. This CDR3 is 15 amino acids long. The CDR3 loop is CASSQEGTVSDEQYF. The DNA of the CDR3 is TGTGCCAGCAGCCAAGAGGGGACAGTCTCCGACGAGCAGTACTTC.

This clonotype was detected only once. The rearrangement links TRBV20-1 to TRBJ2-5; D possibly corresponds to TRBD2 (5 bases). Gene TRBJ2-7 matches the end of the DNA better, so the J call may be wrong. Germline-derived CDR1 and CDR2 are DFQATT and SNEGSKA (reference sequence). This CDR3 region has 14 residues. CDR3 DNA: TGCAGTGCAAAAGCGGCAGTCCCACCCTACGAGCAGTACTTC. The encoded protein is CSAKAAVPPYEQYF.

This clonotype has just one count. The chain couples TRBV7-2 to TRBJ1-3; D is uncertain. V lost 4 bases to trimming and J lost 4 bases, with 11 bases between them. The CDR3 spans 14 residues. Germline CDR1 and CDR2: SGHTA and FQGNSA. The CDR3 DNA sequence: TGTGCCAGCAGCTCCGTAAAGGCGGGAAACACCATATATTTT. It yields the protein CASSSVKAGNTIYF.

In its sample, this clonotype was seen a few times. The chain joins TRBV4-1 to TRBJ1-2, with D possibly TRBD1 on 5 matching bases. Trimming pared 1 base from V and 8 bases from J, leaving 14 bases between. The CDR3 sequence is 14 residues long. Germline assignment: CDR1 MGHRA and CDR2 YSYEKL. CDR3 protein: CASSQGGVPEGYTF. The CDR3 DNA sequence: TGCGCCAGCAGCCAAGGGGGGGTGCCAGAGGGCTACACCTTC.

This clonotype has only a few counts. V is TRBV9 and J is TRBJ2-3, with D tentatively TRBD2 (5 bases). Germline V gene sequence: CDR1 SGDLS, CDR2 YYNGEE. V lost 0 bases, J lost 9 bases, and 17 bases lay in between. This CDR3 is 15 amino acids long. The CDR3 loop is CASSVESGIVETQYF. The CDR3 DNA reads TGTGCCAGCAGCGTAGAGTCGGGGATCGTAGAGACGCAGTATTTT.

This clonotype was seen a few times. The chain employs TRBV4-1 and TRBJ1-2, with a possible D match to TRBD1 (6 bases). This CDR3 spans 15 amino acids. Per the germline V gene, CDR1 is MGHRA and CDR2 is YSYEKL. The ends were cut back, 2 bases at V and 3 bases at J, with 13 bases in the middle. In DNA, the CDR3 is TGCGCCAGCAGCCAATACAGGGATGTGGACTATGGCTACACCTTC. Its translation is CASSQYRDVDYGYTF.

This clonotype has a single count. This chain's CDR3 is CASSGAVRGGRASGTDTQYF. The CDR3, as DNA: TGTGCCAGCAGTGGAGCGGTGCGGGGGGGCCGAGCTTCGGGCACAGATACGCAGTATTTT. The chain uses TRBV9 and TRBJ2-3; 9 positions match TRBD2. There are 20 residues in the CDR3. Looked up from germline, CDR1 is SGDLS and CDR2 is YYNGEE. Unmatched junction bases numbered 20, after V lost 5 bases and J lost 1 base.

J is TRBJ2-3 and V is TRBV25-1, with 11 bases fitting TRBD2. Germline loops: CDR1 MGHDK, CDR2 SYGVNS. The CDR3 extends over 15 amino acids. Trimming cost V 5 bases and J 4 bases; bases outside gene matches: 5. CDR3 in amino acids: CASSQTSGVADTQYF. CDR3 coding DNA: TGTGCCAGCAGTCAGACTAGCGGGGTGGCAGATACGCAGTATTTT. The full variable domain, with the rest looked up from reference TRBV25-1 and TRBJ2-3, is EADIYQTPRYLVIGTGKKITLECSQTMGHDKMYWYQQDPGMELHLIHYSYGVNSTEKGDLSSESTVSRIRTEHFPLTLESARPSHTSQYLCASSQTSGVADTQYFGPGTRLTVL.

The chain recombines TRBV11-2 with TRBJ2-5; D unclear. Per germline, CDR1 SGHAT and CDR2 FQNNGV. This CDR3 comprises 14 residues. The ends were cut back, 1 base at V and 5 bases at J, with 11 bases in the middle. The CDR3 loop is CASSLGMGKETQYF. The CDR3 DNA reads TGTGCCAGCAGCTTAGGTATGGGGAAGGAGACCCAGTACTTC.

This clonotype has just a few counts. The chain combines TRBV6-5 with TRBJ1-5, with D unresolved. V shed 4 bases and J shed 3 bases, with 10 bases lying between them. The CDR3 length is 14 residues. Germline assignment: CDR1 MNHEY and CDR2 SVGAGI. The CDR3 sequence: CASSFTADNQPQHF. Here the CDR3 DNA reads TGTGCCAGCAGTTTTACAGCGGACAATCAGCCCCAGCATTTT.

In this sample, this clonotype turned up many times. The chain links TRBV28 to TRBJ1-1, with D maybe TRBD1 (6 bases). Germline CDR1 MDHEN, CDR2 SYDVKM. This CDR3 contains 15 residues. V was cut by 2 bases and J by 5 bases, with 15 bases left in between. Here the CDR3 reads CASSLPLRGKTEAFF. The CDR3 DNA sequence: TGTGCCAGCAGTTTACCGTTAAGGGGGAAGACTGAAGCTTTCTTT. Together with reference TRBV28 and TRBJ1-1, the CDR3 gives the full variable domain: DVKVTQSSRYLVKRTGEKVFLECVQDMDHENMFWYRQDPGLGLRLIYFSYDVKMKEKGDIPEGYSVSREKKERFSLILESASTNQTSMYLCASSLPLRGKTEAFFGQGTRLTVV.

The chain uses TRBV6-2 or TRBV6-3 and TRBJ2-7, with 8 bases fitting TRBD2. Germline CDR1 and CDR2: MNHEY and SVGEGT. This CDR3 has 14 amino acids. V lost 10 bases to trimming and J lost 0 bases; unmatched junction nucleotides: 8. CDR3 protein: CATRASGSSYEQYF. CDR3 coding DNA: TGTGCCACAAGAGCGAGCGGGAGCTCCTACGAGCAGTACTTC.